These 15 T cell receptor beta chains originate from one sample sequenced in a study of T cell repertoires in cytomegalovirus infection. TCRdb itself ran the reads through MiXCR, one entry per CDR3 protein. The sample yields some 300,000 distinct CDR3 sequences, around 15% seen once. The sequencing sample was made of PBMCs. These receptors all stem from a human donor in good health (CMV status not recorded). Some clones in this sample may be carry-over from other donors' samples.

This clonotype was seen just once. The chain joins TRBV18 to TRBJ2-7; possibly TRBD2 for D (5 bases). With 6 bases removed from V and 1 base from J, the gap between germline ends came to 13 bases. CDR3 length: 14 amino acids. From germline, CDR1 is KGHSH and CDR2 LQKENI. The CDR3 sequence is CASSKTRDSYEQYF. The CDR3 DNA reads TGTGCCAGCTCCAAGACACGGGATTCCTACGAGCAGTACTTC.

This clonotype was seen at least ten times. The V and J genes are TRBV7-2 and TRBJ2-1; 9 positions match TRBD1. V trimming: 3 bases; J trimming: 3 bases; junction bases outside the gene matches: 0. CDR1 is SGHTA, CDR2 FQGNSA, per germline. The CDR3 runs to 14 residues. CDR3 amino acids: CASSLGQGYNEQFF. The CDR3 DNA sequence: TGTGCCAGCAGCTTGGGACAGGGCTACAATGAGCAGTTCTTC. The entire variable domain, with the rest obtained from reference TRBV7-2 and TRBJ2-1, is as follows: GAGVSQSPSNKVTEKGKDVELRCDPISGHTALYWYRQSLGQGLEFLIYFQGNSAPDKSGLPSDRFSAERTGGSVSTLTIQRTQQEDSAVYLCASSLGQGYNEQFFGPGTRLTVL.

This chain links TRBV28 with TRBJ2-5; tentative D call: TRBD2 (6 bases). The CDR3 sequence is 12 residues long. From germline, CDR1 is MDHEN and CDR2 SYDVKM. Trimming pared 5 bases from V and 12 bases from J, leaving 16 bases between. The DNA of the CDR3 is TGTGCCAGCAGTCCCGGAGGGTGGGAGAAGTACTTC. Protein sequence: CASSPGGWEKYF.

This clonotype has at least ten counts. CDR3 protein: CASSLDGRGAQPQHF. The DNA for the CDR3 is TGTGCCAGCAGCTTAGACGGGAGGGGGGCTCAGCCCCAGCATTTT. The chain is built from TRBV7-2 and TRBJ1-5; tentatively, D is TRBD1 (6 bases). The CDR3 is 15 amino acids. CDR1 is SGHTA and CDR2 is FQGNSA in the germline V gene. Trimming took off 1 base at V and 6 bases at J, with 13 bases between the two ends. Full variable domain (remainder filled in from reference TRBV7-2 and TRBJ1-5): GAGVSQSPSNKVTEKGKDVELRCDPISGHTALYWYRQSLGQGLEFLIYFQGNSAPDKSGLPSDRFSAERTGGSVSTLTIQRTQQEDSAVYLCASSLDGRGAQPQHFGDGTRLSIL.

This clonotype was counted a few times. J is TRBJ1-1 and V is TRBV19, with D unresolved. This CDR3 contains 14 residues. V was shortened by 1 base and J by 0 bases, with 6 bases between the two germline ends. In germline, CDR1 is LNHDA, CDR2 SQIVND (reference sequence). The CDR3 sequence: CASSIGRLNTEAFF. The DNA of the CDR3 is TGTGCCAGTAGTATAGGTAGGCTGAACACTGAAGCTTTCTTT.

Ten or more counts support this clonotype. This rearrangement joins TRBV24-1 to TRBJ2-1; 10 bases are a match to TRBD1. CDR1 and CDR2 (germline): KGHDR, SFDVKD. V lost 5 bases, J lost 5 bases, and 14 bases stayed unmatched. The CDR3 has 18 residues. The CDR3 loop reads CATSASRLRDRGDNEQFF. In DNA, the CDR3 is TGTGCCACCAGTGCCTCTCGCCTCCGGGACAGGGGTGACAATGAGCAGTTCTTC.

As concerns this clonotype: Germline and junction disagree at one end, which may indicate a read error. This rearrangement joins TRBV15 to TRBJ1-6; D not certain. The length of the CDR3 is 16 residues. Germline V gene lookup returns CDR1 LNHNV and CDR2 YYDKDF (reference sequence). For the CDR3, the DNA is TGTGCCACCAGCAGAGAAGGTTATGGCAGTAACTCACTCCTCCACTTT. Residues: CATSREGYGSNSLLHF.

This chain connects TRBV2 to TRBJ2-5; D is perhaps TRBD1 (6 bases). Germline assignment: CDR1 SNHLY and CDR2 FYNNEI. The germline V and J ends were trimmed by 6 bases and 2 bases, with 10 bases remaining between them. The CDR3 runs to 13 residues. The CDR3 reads CASRGALQETQYF. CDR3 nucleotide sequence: TGTGCCAGCAGGGGGGCCCTGCAAGAGACCCAGTACTTC.

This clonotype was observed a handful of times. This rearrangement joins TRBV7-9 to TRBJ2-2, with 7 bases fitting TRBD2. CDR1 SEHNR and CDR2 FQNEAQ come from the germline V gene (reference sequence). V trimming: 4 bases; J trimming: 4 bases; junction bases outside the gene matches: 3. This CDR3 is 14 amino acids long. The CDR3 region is CASSYTSVTGELFF. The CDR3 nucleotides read TGTGCCAGCAGCTACACTAGCGTCACCGGGGAGCTGTTTTTT.

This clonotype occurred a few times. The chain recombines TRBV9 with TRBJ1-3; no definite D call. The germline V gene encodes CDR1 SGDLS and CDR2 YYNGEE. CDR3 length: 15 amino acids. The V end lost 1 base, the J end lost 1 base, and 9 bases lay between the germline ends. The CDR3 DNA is TGTGCCAGCAGCGTAACATCTGGGTCTGGAAACACCATATATTTT. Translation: CASSVTSGSGNTIYF.

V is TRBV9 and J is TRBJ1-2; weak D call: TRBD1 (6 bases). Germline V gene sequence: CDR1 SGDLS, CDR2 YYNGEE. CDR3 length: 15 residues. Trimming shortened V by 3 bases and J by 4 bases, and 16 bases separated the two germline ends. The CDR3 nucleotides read TGTGCCAGCAGCGCGGACGCCAGGGGTGTCTATGGCTACACCTTC. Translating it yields CASSADARGVYGYTF.

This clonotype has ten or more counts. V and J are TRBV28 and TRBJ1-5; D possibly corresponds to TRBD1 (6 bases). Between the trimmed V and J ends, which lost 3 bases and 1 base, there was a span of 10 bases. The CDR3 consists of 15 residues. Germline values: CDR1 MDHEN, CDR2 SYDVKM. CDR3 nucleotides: TGTGCCAGCAGTTTTAGAAGGGGGAGCAATCAGCCCCAGCATTTT. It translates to CASSFRRGSNQPQHF.

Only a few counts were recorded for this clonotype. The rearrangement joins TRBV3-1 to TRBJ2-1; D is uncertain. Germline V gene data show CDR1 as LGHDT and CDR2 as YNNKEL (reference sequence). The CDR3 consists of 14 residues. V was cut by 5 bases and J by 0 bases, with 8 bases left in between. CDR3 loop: CASSNGDSYNEQFF. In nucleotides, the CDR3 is TGTGCCAGCAGCAATGGGGACTCCTACAATGAGCAGTTCTTC.

The CDR3 nucleotides are TGTGCCAGCAGCCCCCCCATCGATGAGCAGTTCTTC. It yields the protein CASSPPIDEQFF. The gene calls are TRBV6-2 or TRBV6-3 and TRBJ2-1, with D unclear. Germline-derived CDR1 and CDR2 are MNHEY and SVGEGT. This CDR3 is built from 12 residues. The germline V and J ends were trimmed by 6 bases and 8 bases, with 11 bases remaining between them.

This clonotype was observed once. CDR3 region: CASSLGLRSSYNSPLHF. CDR3 DNA sequence: TGTGCCAGCAGTTTAGGGCTGAGGAGCTCCTATAATTCACCCCTCCACTTT. The V call is TRBV12-3 or TRBV12-4, the J call TRBJ1-6, with D unclear. V lost 1 base, J lost 0 bases, and 10 bases lay in between. This CDR3 comprises 17 residues.